One and the same sample provided the 31 T cell receptor beta chains below, sequenced in a study of blood T cell repertoires in COVID-19. The repertoire was sequenced with immunoSEQ multiplex PCR; TCRdb's copy has only in-frame clones and lacks some. The profile shows 40,000 to 55,000 clones, about 81% of them singletons. Sequencing was carried out using peripheral blood. The receptors were sampled from a man between 50 and 59 years old with active COVID-19.

The V call is TRBV19, the J call TRBJ2-3; D might be TRBD2 (7 bases). Germline V gene data show CDR1 as LNHDA and CDR2 as SQIVND (reference sequence). The CDR3 is 16 amino acids. V shed 4 bases and J shed 3 bases, with 17 bases lying between them. DNA for the CDR3: TGTGCCAGTAGTAGGGGGGGGGCGTCCCTTACAGATACGCAGTATTTT. Its translation is CASSRGGASLTDTQYF.

CDR3 residues: CATSDTSRNQPQHF. CDR3 nucleotide sequence: TGTGCCACCAGTGACACAAGTCGCAATCAGCCCCAGCATTTT. The chain has TRBV24-1 and TRBJ1-5; D gene uncertain. Germline lookup yields CDR1 KGHDR and CDR2 SFDVKD. CDR3 size: 14 residues. With 4 bases removed from V and 2 bases from J, the gap between germline ends came to 8 bases.

The chain combines TRBV19 with TRBJ2-7; TRBD1 is a possible D gene (6 bases). V was trimmed by 10 bases and J by 0 bases, leaving 13 bases between them. CDR1 and CDR2 from the germline V gene are LNHDA and SQIVND (reference sequence). CDR3 length: 13 amino acids. In nucleotides, the CDR3 is TGTGCCACTCGGGACATCCACTCCTACGAGCAGTACTTC. This encodes CATRDIHSYEQYF.

The V gene is TRBV5-6, the J gene TRBJ2-1; no definite D call. The CDR3 contains 13 residues. V dropped 3 bases and J dropped 6 bases, with 10 bases sitting between them. Per the germline V gene, CDR1 is SGHDT and CDR2 is YYEEEE. CDR3 DNA: TGTGCCAGCAGCTCTCTAGTAGTCAATGAGCAGTTCTTC. Translating gives CASSSLVVNEQFF.

The chain couples TRBV6-4 to TRBJ1-1, with TRBD1 matching 8 bases. With 6 bases clipped from V and 0 bases from J, the junction kept 15 bases outside the gene matches. Per the germline V gene, CDR1 is MRHNA and CDR2 is SNTAGT. CDR3 length: 18 residues. DNA for the CDR3: TGTGCCAGCAGGAACAGGGGGGGAGTTGGTGATCTGAACACTGAAGCTTTCTTT. This sequence encodes CASRNRGGVGDLNTEAFF.

This clone was counted only a few times. V and J are TRBV13 and TRBJ2-5; TRBD2 matches 7 bases. Trimming removed 5 bases from V and 9 bases from J; junction bases left unmatched: 6. The CDR3 consists of 12 residues. Germline V gives CDR1 PRHDT, CDR2 FYEKMQ (reference sequence). The CDR3 nucleotides read TGTGCCAGCAGCAGAGGGGAGGGATCCCAGTACTTC. Translation: CASSRGEGSQYF.

This rearrangement joins TRBV4-3 to TRBJ2-1; possible D gene TRBD2, 5 bases. This CDR3 has 13 residues. Trimming pared 5 bases from V and 8 bases from J, leaving 13 bases between. Germline-derived CDR1 and CDR2 are LGHNA and YSLEER. CDR3 amino acids: CASSSGPADEQFF. The DNA for the CDR3 is TGCGCCAGCAGCAGCGGACCGGCTGATGAGCAGTTCTTC.

V and J are TRBV9 and TRBJ1-1; the D is unclear. Deletions cut 0 bases from V and 4 bases from J, with 13 bases between. This CDR3 has 15 residues. Germline V gene data show CDR1 as SGDLS and CDR2 as YYNGEE. The CDR3 DNA is TGTGCCAGCAGCGTAGGAGTCTTAAGAACCACTGAAGCTTTCTTT. Its translation: CASSVGVLRTTEAFF.

The chain couples TRBV18 to TRBJ1-1; TRBD1 matches 11 bases. The CDR3 contains 15 residues. Germline assignment: CDR1 KGHSH and CDR2 LQKENI. V was pared by 3 bases and J by 5 bases, with 5 bases of the junction left unmatched. CDR3 residues: CASSPGQGAWTEAFF. The DNA of the CDR3 is TGTGCCAGCTCACCCGGACAGGGGGCTTGGACTGAAGCTTTCTTT.

The genes are TRBV7-9 and TRBJ1-4; D unresolved. The CDR3 is 16 amino acids. V lost 3 bases and J 0 bases, leaving 11 bases between the germline ends. Germline CDR1 is SEHNR and CDR2 is FQNEAQ (reference sequence). The CDR3 bases are TGTGCCAGCAGCTTGCGGGCAGATGCAACTAATGAAAAACTGTTTTTT. Translated: CASSLRADATNEKLFF. Using reference TRBV7-9 and TRBJ1-4 for the parts outside the CDR3, the full variable domain is DTGVSQNPRHKITKRGQNVTFRCDPISEHNRLYWYRQTLGQGPEFLTYFQNEAQLEKSRLLSDRFSAERPKGSFSTLEIQRTEQGDSAMYLCASSLRADATNEKLFFGSGTQLSVL.

This chain uses TRBV5-6 with TRBJ2-5; D possibly corresponds to TRBD1 (6 bases). The V end lost 4 bases, the J end lost 3 bases, and 16 bases lay between the germline ends. There are 15 residues in the CDR3. CDR1 is SGHDT and CDR2 is YYEEEE in the germline V gene. DNA for the CDR3: TGTGCCAGCAGCCCATCCGGGACAAGGAAAGAGACCCAGTACTTC. Its translation is CASSPSGTRKETQYF.

This chain joins TRBV7-9 and TRBJ2-1; the match to TRBD1 covers 8 bases. The CDR3 spans 14 residues. J lost 14 bases, V lost 6 bases, and 15 bases had no gene match. Germline CDR1 is SEHNR and CDR2 is FQNEAQ (reference sequence). CDR3 coding DNA: TGTGCCAGCAGTTTCCCCTGGCAGGGGACAGGAAAGTTCTTC. Protein sequence: CASSFPWQGTGKFF.

The CDR3 region has the DNA TGTGCCAGTAGTAGGCTAGTGGCCGGGGAGCTGTTTTTT. Translating gives CASSRLVAGELFF. This rearrangement joins TRBV19 to TRBJ2-2; D gene unclear. The CDR3 contains 13 residues. Germline loops: CDR1 LNHDA, CDR2 SQIVND (reference sequence). The ends were cut back, 4 bases at V and 6 bases at J, with 9 bases in the middle.

The chain uses TRBV12-3 or TRBV12-4 and TRBJ2-5; D perhaps matches TRBD1 (5 bases). The V gene lost 2 bases and the J gene lost 6 bases, with 10 bases spanning the gap. The CDR3 spans 13 residues. The DNA of the CDR3 is TGTGCCAGCAGTTTATACCAGGGCCAGACCCAGTACTTC. Its protein is CASSLYQGQTQYF.

The CDR3: CASSLAQFYEQYF. The CDR3 DNA follows: TGTGCCAGCAGCTTAGCACAGTTCTACGAGCAGTACTTC. The J gene is TRBJ2-7, the V gene TRBV7-8, with no clear D. Germline CDR1 and CDR2: SGHVS and FQNEAQ. The CDR3 totals 13 residues. Trimming stripped 0 bases from V and 3 bases from J, with 6 bases between.

This clone was observed a handful of times. The chain carries TRBV18 and TRBJ1-5, with TRBD1 identical over 9 bases. Trimming removed 3 bases from V and 7 bases from J; junction bases left unmatched: 7. The CDR3 extends over 15 amino acids. Germline V gene data show CDR1 as KGHSH and CDR2 as LQKENI. DNA of the CDR3: TGTGCCAGCTCACCCGTCCCGGGACAGGGACAGCCCCAGCATTTT. Translation: CASSPVPGQGQPQHF.

The gene calls are TRBV3-1 (or the pseudogene TRBV3-2) and TRBJ2-3, with 11 bases fitting TRBD2. The CDR3 extends over 17 amino acids. Germline assignment: CDR1 LGHDT and CDR2 YNNKEL (reference sequence). With 3 bases clipped from V and 6 bases from J, the junction kept 11 bases outside the gene matches. CDR3 residues: CASSHAQLAGGADTQYF. As DNA, the CDR3 is TGTGCCAGCAGCCACGCCCAGCTAGCGGGGGGCGCGGATACGCAGTATTTT.

The chain carries TRBV7-9 and TRBJ1-2; D is unresolved. Trimming stripped 1 base from V and 9 bases from J, with 9 bases between. Looked up from germline, CDR1 is SEHNR and CDR2 is FQNEAQ (reference sequence). The CDR3 length is 12 residues. The CDR3 DNA reads as TGTGCCAGCAGCTTAGTAACAAACAGCTACACCTTC. Its translation: CASSLVTNSYTF.

The rearrangement links TRBV18 to TRBJ2-5; D may be TRBD2 (5 bases). The V gene lost 0 bases and the J gene lost 5 bases, with 10 bases spanning the gap. CDR3 length: 14 residues. Germline V gene sequence: CDR1 KGHSH, CDR2 LQKENI. CDR3 protein: CASSPPARVETQYF. As DNA, the CDR3 is TGTGCCAGCTCACCACCAGCGAGGGTGGAGACCCAGTACTTC.

The chain couples TRBV6-6 to TRBJ1-5; the match to TRBD1 covers 10 bases. V lost 5 bases, J lost 4 bases, and 8 bases stayed unmatched. This CDR3 spans 16 amino acids. CDR1 and CDR2 from the germline V gene are MNHNY and SVGAGI (reference sequence). CDR3: CASSTHVGQGNQPQHF. The CDR3 coding sequence is TGTGCCAGCAGTACCCACGTGGGACAGGGGAATCAGCCCCAGCATTTT.

The chain joins TRBV9 to TRBJ1-2; TRBD1 matches at 12 bases. The V gene's germline CDR1 is SGDLS and CDR2 YYNGEE. V gave up 7 bases and J gave up 1 base; unmatched junction bases: 11. There are 17 residues in the CDR3. The CDR3 DNA sequence: TGTGCCAGCCACCGGGGACAGGGGGCATTTGGTAACTATGGCTACACCTTC. This codes for CASHRGQGAFGNYGYTF.

The chain recombines TRBV24-1 with TRBJ2-5; the match to TRBD2 covers 8 bases. Germline-derived CDR1 and CDR2 are KGHDR and SFDVKD. Trimming at V came to 9 bases and at J to 5 bases, leaving 10 bases not matched to a gene. The CDR3 extends over 14 amino acids. CDR3 nucleotides: TGTGCCACCCAGGGCGGGGGGAACCGGGAGACCCAGTACTTC. This translates into CATQGGGNRETQYF.

CDR3 loop: CASSEERGVHQTQYF. The CDR3 DNA sequence: TGTGCCAGCAGTGAAGAGCGGGGGGTACACCAGACCCAGTACTTC. The chain employs TRBV2 and TRBJ2-5, with 9 nucleotides matching TRBD2. This CDR3 spans 15 amino acids. In germline, CDR1 is SNHLY, CDR2 FYNNEI. The V segment lost 1 base and the J segment 6 bases; nucleotides outside the gene matches: 6. The variable domain in full, completed from reference TRBV2 and TRBJ2-5, reads EPEVTQTPSHQVTQMGQEVILRCVPISNHLYFYWYRQILGQKVEFLVSFYNNEISEKSEIFDDQFSVERPDGSNFTLKIRSTKLEDSAMYFCASSEERGVHQTQYFGPGTRLLVL.

The chain carries TRBV5-5 and TRBJ2-3, with D unresolved. V was cut by 4 bases and J by 1 base, with 10 bases left in between. Germline-derived CDR1 and CDR2 are SGHKS and YYEKEE (reference sequence). The CDR3 covers 14 residues. This CDR3 reads CASSGGVGTDTQYF. CDR3 coding DNA: TGTGCCAGCAGCGGCGGCGTCGGCACAGATACGCAGTATTTT. Full variable domain (rest looked up from reference TRBV5-5 and TRBJ2-3): DAGVTQSPTHLIKTRGQQVTLRCSPISGHKSVSWYQQVLGQGPQFIFQYYEKEERGRGNFPDRFSARQFPNYSSELNVNALLLGDSALYLCASSGGVGTDTQYFGPGTRLTVL.

This sequence joins TRBV6-5 and TRBJ2-7; the match to TRBD2 covers 11 bases. The V gene end was trimmed by 6 bases and the J gene end by 3 bases; junction bases not matched to a gene: 7. The V gene's germline CDR1 is MNHEY and CDR2 SVGAGI. The CDR3 spans 15 residues. The CDR3 DNA reads as TGTGCCAGCAGACCGACTAGCGGGGATTACTACGAGCAGTACTTC. It encodes CASRPTSGDYYEQYF.

J is TRBJ2-5 and V is TRBV5-8, with a tentative D call TRBD2 (6 bases). Trimming stripped 0 bases from V and 2 bases from J, with 17 bases between. Germline CDR1 and CDR2: SGHTS and YDEGEE. This CDR3 is built from 17 residues. CDR3 sequence: CASSLAGRGKYQETQYF. CDR3 DNA: TGTGCCAGCAGCTTGGCCGGCCGGGGGAAGTATCAAGAGACCCAGTACTTC.

CDR3 region: CASSPDIQFENVLTF. The DNA of the CDR3 is TGCGCCAGCAGCCCTGACATTCAATTCGAAAACGTCCTGACTTTC. This chain joins TRBV4-3 and TRBJ2-6; D call uncertain. The V gene's germline CDR1 is LGHNA and CDR2 YSLEER. V lost 4 bases, J lost 10 bases, and 17 bases lay in between. The CDR3 is 15 amino acids.

This chain uses TRBV5-8 with TRBJ1-1; TRBD1 matches at 7 bases. The CDR3 is 14 amino acids. The germline V gene has CDR1 SGHTS and CDR2 YDEGEE. J was trimmed by 5 bases and V by 3 bases; bases with no gene match: 7. The CDR3 DNA follows: TGTGCCAGCAGCTCCCTGAGCAGGGGGACTGAAGCTTTCTTT. Amino acids: CASSSLSRGTEAFF.

This chain connects TRBV28 to TRBJ2-6; TRBD1 aligns across 7 bases. CDR3 length equals 18 residues. Trimming took 5 bases from V and 4 from J; bases not matched to a gene: 14. Germline CDR1 and CDR2: MDHEN and SYDVKM. In DNA, the CDR3 is TGTGCCAGCAGTACATTCAGGGGGACCAGGATAGGGGCCAACGTCCTGACTTTC. Its protein product is CASSTFRGTRIGANVLTF.

A few counts support this clone. The rearrangement links TRBV4-1 to TRBJ2-3; 9 bases match TRBD2. This CDR3 is built from 16 residues. V trimming: 0 bases; J trimming: 4 bases; junction bases outside the gene matches: 5. Germline values: CDR1 MGHRA, CDR2 YSYEKL. The CDR3 is CASSQELRGGADTQYF. CDR3 sequence (DNA): TGCGCCAGCAGCCAAGAGCTTCGCGGGGGGGCAGATACGCAGTATTTT.

The chain has TRBV5-1 and TRBJ1-4, with 8 bases fitting TRBD1. From germline, CDR1 is SGHRS and CDR2 YFSETQ. V lost 3 bases and J lost 7; bases outside the gene matches: 5. This CDR3 is 14 amino acids long. In DNA, the CDR3 is TGCGCCAGCAGCTCCAGGGGGCAGGGTGAAAAACTGTTTTTT. This codes for CASSSRGQGEKLFF. Together with reference TRBV5-1 and TRBJ1-4, the CDR3 gives the full variable domain: KAGVTQTPRYLIKTRGQQVTLSCSPISGHRSVSWYQQTPGQGLQFLFEYFSETQRNKGNFPGRFSGRQFSNSRSEMNVSTLELGDSALYLCASSSRGQGEKLFFGSGTQLSVL.